The text below deals with one TCR beta chain. During active infection, Seattle patients enrolled and were then monitored through disease. The data were obtained in a study of blood T cell repertoires in COVID-19. Study in general: Some COVID-19 samples were acute and others convalescent; all came from the United States, Italy and Spain. Sample material is recorded as cDNA or gDNA derived from T cells, B-cell-depleted T cells, or PBMCs.

Method: immunoSEQ multiplex PCR; TCRdb's copy keeps in-frame clones and lacks some. The sample contains 70,000 to 95,000 clones, 70% to 90% of which appear only once. Looked up from germline, CDR1 is KGHSH and CDR2 is LQKENI. After removal of 6 bases from V and 0 bases from J, the junction contained 4 bases not matched to a gene. CDR3 length equals 15 residues. Sequencing was carried out using peripheral blood. The V and J genes are TRBV18 and TRBJ1-5; 8 nucleotides line up with TRBD1. The sequence was collected from a man aged 50 or older with COVID-19, enrolled during active disease. CDR3 DNA: TGTGCCAGCTCTACAGGGGGAAATAGCAATCAGCCCCAGCATTTT. This sequence encodes CASSTGGNSNQPQHF.